Below, 24 T cell receptor beta chains from the same sample are listed, as sequenced in a study of shared clonotypes between healthy human individuals. Some clones are missing from TCRdb's copy, which holds only in-frame ones; the method was immunoSEQ multiplex PCR. The sample lists about 2.4 million clones; over 85% were seen once. Sequenced input: naive CD4+ T cells from PBMCs. Subset specified: CD45RA+ positively selected. The receptor source for this set is a man between 18 and 35 years old in good health. Some clones in this sample may be carry-over from other donors' samples.

J is TRBJ2-7 and V is TRBV5-4; tentative D call: TRBD1 (6 bases). Per the germline V gene, CDR1 is SGHNT and CDR2 is YYREEE (reference sequence). The CDR3 totals 14 residues. Between the trimmed V and J ends, which lost 2 bases and 3 bases, there was a span of 12 bases. This CDR3 is CASSLGQPLYEQYF. CDR3 DNA: TGTGCCAGCAGCTTAGGACAGCCCCTCTACGAGCAGTACTTC.

The chain has TRBV28 and TRBJ1-5; no clear D gene. Germline loops: CDR1 MDHEN, CDR2 SYDVKM. V was pared by 6 bases and J by 3 bases, with 15 bases between. CDR3 size: 15 residues. The CDR3 DNA sequence: TGTGCCAGCAGGTCCCAAGAGTTGGACAATCAGCCCCAGCATTTT. It translates to CASRSQELDNQPQHF.

The rearrangement uses TRBV11-2 and TRBJ1-4; no firm D call. The CDR3 contains 13 residues. Trimming stripped 1 base from V and 7 bases from J, with 7 bases between. From germline, CDR1 is SGHAT and CDR2 FQNNGV. The CDR3 DNA sequence: TGTGCCAGCAGCTTAGTTCAAGGTGAAAAACTGTTTTTT. The encoded protein is CASSLVQGEKLFF.

The V and J genes are TRBV7-9 and TRBJ2-3, with 7 bases that match TRBD2. Trimming cost V 4 bases and J 0 bases; bases outside gene matches: 4. The CDR3 has 15 amino acids. The germline V gene encodes CDR1 SEHNR and CDR2 FQNEAQ (reference sequence). The CDR3: CASSSGTTSTDTQYF. In DNA, the CDR3 is TGTGCCAGCAGCTCCGGGACTACTAGCACAGATACGCAGTATTTT.

This clone was seen only once. Other nucleotide sequences from this sample produce the same CDR3. In DNA, the CDR3 is TGTGCCAGCAGCTTAGGAGGTTCAGGGGGGGAAAAACTGTTTTTT. It is translated as CASSLGGSGGEKLFF. The V and J genes are TRBV7-2 and TRBJ1-4; 7 bases match TRBD1. Germline assignment: CDR1 SGHTA and CDR2 FQGNSA. V lost 1 base to trimming and J lost 8 bases; unmatched junction nucleotides: 7. This CDR3 is 15 amino acids long.

The rearrangement links TRBV6-5 to TRBJ2-3; TRBD2 matches at 7 bases. CDR3 length equals 15 residues. The germline gives CDR1 MNHEY, CDR2 SVGAGI. J was trimmed by 3 bases and V by 4 bases; bases with no gene match: 7. The CDR3 spells CASSSLAGETDTQYF. In DNA form, the CDR3 reads TGTGCCAGCAGTTCGTTGGCGGGAGAAACAGATACGCAGTATTTT.

The J gene is TRBJ1-1, the V gene TRBV7-8; 7 bases line up with TRBD1. Germline loops: CDR1 SGHVS, CDR2 FQNEAQ. Trimming cost V 5 bases and J 4 bases; bases outside gene matches: 10. The CDR3 spans 15 residues. CDR3 in amino acids: CASSADRVPSTEAFF. The DNA of the CDR3 is TGTGCCAGCAGCGCAGACAGGGTTCCGAGCACTGAAGCTTTCTTT.

V is TRBV7-9 and J is TRBJ2-3; 14 bases agree with TRBD2. This CDR3 is 17 amino acids long. V shed 0 bases, J shed 4 bases, and the junction held 3 bases outside the gene matches. Germline assignment: CDR1 SEHNR and CDR2 FQNEAQ (reference sequence). The CDR3 is CASSLAGTSGSADTQYF. The CDR3 DNA is TGTGCCAGCAGCTTAGCGGGGACTAGCGGGAGTGCAGATACGCAGTATTTT.

The chain couples TRBV5-1 to TRBJ2-3, with TRBD2 matching 12 bases. This CDR3 is built from 15 residues. CDR1 SGHRS and CDR2 YFSETQ come from the germline V gene. V was pared by 7 bases and J by 4 bases, with 7 bases of the junction left unmatched. The CDR3 reads CASGLAGGPPDTQYF. In DNA form, the CDR3 reads TGCGCCAGCGGCCTAGCGGGAGGGCCCCCAGATACGCAGTATTTT. Drawing the rest from reference TRBV5-1 and TRBJ2-3, the complete variable domain is KAGVTQTPRYLIKTRGQQVTLSCSPISGHRSVSWYQQTPGQGLQFLFEYFSETQRNKGNFPGRFSGRQFSNSRSEMNVSTLELGDSALYLCASGLAGGPPDTQYFGPGTRLTVL.

This sequence joins TRBV27 and TRBJ2-3; 8 bases agree with TRBD1. Germline loops: CDR1 MNHEY, CDR2 SMNVEV (reference sequence). This CDR3 comprises 17 residues. Trimming took 11 bases from V and 0 from J; bases not matched to a gene: 16. CDR3 in amino acids: CAGTRQGAGTSTDTQYF. The CDR3 bases are TGTGCCGGGACGAGGCAGGGGGCCGGAACTAGCACAGATACGCAGTATTTT.

The chain recombines TRBV25-1 with TRBJ2-7; perhaps D is TRBD1 or TRBD2 (6 bases each). Trimming shortened V by 1 base and J by 1 base, and 17 bases separated the two germline ends. The V gene's germline CDR1 is MGHDK and CDR2 SYGVNS. The CDR3 covers 17 residues. CDR3 bases: TGTGCCAGCAGTGAATCCCGGGGGCGACAGGATTCCTACGAGCAGTACTTC. Its protein is CASSESRGRQDSYEQYF.

The CDR3 is CASSLVGTKNTEAFF. CDR3 sequence (DNA): TGTGCCAGCAGCTTAGTAGGGACAAAGAACACTGAAGCTTTCTTT. The J gene is TRBJ1-1, the V gene TRBV7-8; TRBD1 might be the D (6 bases). The CDR3 loop spans 15 amino acids. The V end was cut by 1 base, the J end by 1 base, with 10 bases between. Germline CDR1 is SGHVS and CDR2 is FQNEAQ.

The genes are TRBV19 and TRBJ1-5, with a tentative D call TRBD1 (6 bases). This CDR3 is 18 amino acids long. The germline V gene encodes CDR1 LNHDA and CDR2 SQIVND (reference sequence). V was clipped by 3 bases and J by 5 bases, with 23 bases between them. This CDR3 reads CASSIISPGRGDDQPQHF. The CDR3 coding sequence is TGTGCCAGTAGTATTATTTCCCCTGGCAGGGGTGACGATCAGCCCCAGCATTTT.

Regarding this clone: The sample has other DNA sequences that encode this CDR3 too. The chain has TRBV6-5 and TRBJ2-1; 8 bases match TRBD1. This CDR3 is built from 12 residues. Germline values: CDR1 MNHEY, CDR2 SVGAGI. The junction had 0 bases not matched to a gene; V was cut back by 2 bases and J by 9 bases. CDR3 amino acids: CASSYDRGEQFF. CDR3 nucleotide sequence: TGTGCCAGCAGTTACGACAGGGGTGAGCAGTTCTTC.

The chain links TRBV5-1 to TRBJ1-4; D unresolved. CDR1 and CDR2 (germline): SGHRS, YFSETQ. The CDR3 has 16 residues. V shed 0 bases and J shed 3 bases, with 12 bases lying between them. The CDR3 reads CASSLVPEKANEKLFF. In DNA form, the CDR3 reads TGCGCCAGCAGCTTGGTCCCCGAGAAGGCTAATGAAAAACTGTTTTTT.

On this clone itself: The same CDR3 can be traced to other DNA sequences in this sample. V is TRBV28 and J is TRBJ2-5; possible D gene TRBD2, 5 bases. The CDR3 runs 12 residues. Germline V gene lookup returns CDR1 MDHEN and CDR2 SYDVKM. Between the trimmed V and J ends, which lost 6 bases and 4 bases, there was a span of 9 bases. The CDR3 bases are TGTGCCAGCAGAGGGAGAGGAGAGACCCAGTACTTC. Residues: CASRGRGETQYF. The variable domain in full, with the rest retrieved from reference TRBV28 and TRBJ2-5, is DVKVTQSSRYLVKRTGEKVFLECVQDMDHENMFWYRQDPGLGLRLIYFSYDVKMKEKGDIPEGYSVSREKKERFSLILESASTNQTSMYLCASRGRGETQYFGPGTRLLVL.

The chain recombines TRBV28 with TRBJ1-3; a possible D gene is TRBD1 (6 bases). V was clipped by 6 bases and J by 7 bases, with 16 bases between them. Germline CDR1 and CDR2: MDHEN and SYDVKM. This CDR3 comprises 14 residues. CDR3 region: CASSTGHDGNTIYF. The CDR3 coding sequence is TGTGCCAGCAGCACGGGACATGACGGTAACACCATATATTTT.

Of note for this clone: Other DNA sequences from this sample encode an identical CDR3 as well. This sequence joins TRBV5-1 and TRBJ2-3, with D unclear. The CDR3 contains 13 residues. Per the germline V gene, CDR1 is SGHRS and CDR2 is YFSETQ. V was trimmed by 0 bases and J by 4 bases, leaving 6 bases between them. This CDR3 is CASSLAVSDTQYF. CDR3 DNA: TGCGCCAGCAGCTTGGCCGTATCAGATACGCAGTATTTT. Complete variable domain (other parts from reference TRBV5-1 and TRBJ2-3): KAGVTQTPRYLIKTRGQQVTLSCSPISGHRSVSWYQQTPGQGLQFLFEYFSETQRNKGNFPGRFSGRQFSNSRSEMNVSTLELGDSALYLCASSLAVSDTQYFGPGTRLTVL.

The chain has TRBV4-1 and TRBJ1-1, with TRBD1 as a possible D gene (6 bases). The germline gives CDR1 MGHRA, CDR2 YSYEKL. V lost 5 bases and J 0 bases, leaving 10 bases between the germline ends. This CDR3 spans 14 amino acids. The CDR3 bases are TGCGCCAGCAGCGCAAACAGGGTGAACACTGAAGCTTTCTTT. Protein: CASSANRVNTEAFF.

The chain couples TRBV5-1 to TRBJ2-5; no reliable D call. Germline V gene lookup returns CDR1 SGHRS and CDR2 YFSETQ. V lost 3 bases, J lost 5 bases, and 17 bases lay in between. CDR3 length: 15 amino acids. In DNA, the CDR3 is TGCGCCAGCAGCTCCGGTTCGGAGTATCCCGAGACCCAGTACTTC. Its translation: CASSSGSEYPETQYF.

This clone was recorded once. This CDR3 is also generated by other DNA sequences in the sample. The rearrangement uses TRBV5-1 and TRBJ2-2; TRBD1 is a possible D gene (5 bases). Germline V gene data show CDR1 as SGHRS and CDR2 as YFSETQ. V was shortened by 1 base and J by 5 bases, with 6 bases between the two germline ends. The CDR3 extends over 13 amino acids. The CDR3 protein is CASSLSGTGELFF. For the CDR3, the DNA is TGCGCCAGCAGCTTGTCAGGGACCGGGGAGCTGTTTTTT. The variable domain in full, completed from reference TRBV5-1 and TRBJ2-2, reads KAGVTQTPRYLIKTRGQQVTLSCSPISGHRSVSWYQQTPGQGLQFLFEYFSETQRNKGNFPGRFSGRQFSNSRSEMNVSTLELGDSALYLCASSLSGTGELFFGEGSRLTVL.

The chain combines TRBV5-5 with TRBJ2-7; 9 bases map to TRBD1. CDR1 is SGHKS, CDR2 YYEKEE, per germline (reference sequence). The CDR3 is 14 amino acids. After removal of 4 bases from V and 3 bases from J, the junction contained 5 bases not matched to a gene. The CDR3 DNA sequence: TGTGCCAGCAGCCCCGGGACAGGGAGCTACGAGCAGTACTTC. Translation gives CASSPGTGSYEQYF.

The chain couples TRBV18 to TRBJ2-1, with a weak D call TRBD2 (6 bases). The CDR3 sequence is 15 residues long. Germline CDR1 reads KGHSH; CDR2 reads LQKENI. V lost 3 bases to trimming and J lost 7 bases, with 16 bases between them. The DNA of the CDR3 is TGTGCCAGCTCACCTCGTAACCGGGAGAGGAATGAGCAGTTCTTC. It yields the protein CASSPRNRERNEQFF.

The V gene is TRBV28, the J gene TRBJ2-3; 8 nucleotides line up with TRBD2. The length of the CDR3 is 13 residues. CDR1 and CDR2 (germline): MDHEN, SYDVKM. V shed 7 bases, J shed 0 bases, and the junction held 0 bases outside the gene matches. CDR3 bases: TGTGCCAGCAAGCGGGAGAGCACAGATACGCAGTATTTT. The encoded protein is CASKRESTDTQYF.